The clone carrying this T cell receptor (beta chain) turned up a few times. Its antigen remains unknown. Produced via immunoSEQ multiplex PCR; TCRdb's table is partial and in-frame only. The sample has about 37,000 clones, none seen only once. The CDR3 spans 13 residues. V shed 6 bases and J 4 bases; nucleotides not matched to a gene: 3. Germline-derived CDR1 and CDR2 are PRHDT and FYEKMQ (reference sequence). This sample was taken from a study of T cells after posttransplantation cyclophosphamide. Study observations and caveats: Recipient CMV seropositivity and CMV reactivation strongly tracked TRB clonality.

The TCR was taken from a man aged 25-40 years in good health and a related stem cell transplant donor. The chain recombines TRBV13 with TRBJ2-5, with 9 nucleotides matching TRBD2. The sample comprised PBMCs. This CDR3 is CASSRAGGETQYF. The CDR3 DNA reads as TGTGCCAGCAGTCGAGCGGGGGGAGAGACCCAGTACTTC.